The 18 T cell receptor beta chains below come from one sample, sequenced in a study of cytomegalovirus exposure and HLA in healthy donors. The study ran its PCR with 60 Vbeta and 13 Jbeta primers. Assay used: immunoSEQ multiplex PCR; TCRdb lists only in-frame clones, some missing. The profile shows 150,000 or so clones, 65% to 80% of them singletons. The specimen sequenced was PBMCs. The origin of the receptors is a man aged 18 to 30 in good health and CMV-seropositive.

This clone was seen a few times. This chain connects TRBV6-5 to TRBJ1-1; tentatively, D is TRBD1 (6 bases). Germline V gene data show CDR1 as MNHEY and CDR2 as SVGAGI. V was cut by 4 bases and J by 4 bases, with 13 bases left in between. This CDR3 spans 14 amino acids. CDR3 sequence: CASSSLAGVTEAFF. CDR3 DNA: TGTGCCAGCAGTTCCTTAGCAGGGGTCACTGAAGCTTTCTTT.

The rearrangement links TRBV21-1 to TRBJ1-5; the D call TRBD1 from the table was never checked on the DNA. TRBV21-1 is a pseudogene locus. The CDR3 is 13 residues long. The CDR3 DNA reads as TGTGCCAGCAGCGACAGGGATGATCAGCCCCAGCATTTT. Translating it yields CASSDRDDQPQHF.

This chain uses TRBV30 with TRBJ2-2; 7 bases are shared with TRBD2. J lost 6 bases, V lost 1 base, and 5 bases had no gene match. The CDR3 length is 14 residues. CDR1 and CDR2 (germline): GTSNPN, SVGIG (reference sequence). The CDR3 sequence: CAWSGLAESGELFF. For the CDR3, the DNA is TGTGCCTGGAGTGGACTAGCTGAATCCGGGGAGCTGTTTTTT.

The chain combines TRBV5-1 with TRBJ1-4; no reliable D call. Germline CDR1 reads SGHRS; CDR2 reads YFSETQ. This CDR3 has 13 amino acids. The germline V and J ends were trimmed by 5 bases and 6 bases, with 11 bases remaining between them. The CDR3 protein is CASRERRDEKLFF. For the CDR3, the DNA is TGCGCCAGCAGAGAGAGGAGGGATGAAAAACTGTTTTTT.

The chain uses TRBV5-6 and TRBJ1-5; D gene ambiguous. V was pared by 0 bases and J by 6 bases, with 16 bases between. Germline values: CDR1 SGHDT, CDR2 YYEEEE. This CDR3 spans 16 amino acids. CDR3 residues: CASSLGFRGSGQPQHF. The DNA of the CDR3 is TGTGCCAGCAGCTTGGGTTTCCGGGGATCGGGTCAGCCCCAGCATTTT.

The genes are TRBV30 and TRBJ1-5, with 9 bases fitting TRBD1. The V and J ends lost 0 bases and 0 bases, in that order; junction bases with no gene match: 6. The germline V gene encodes CDR1 GTSNPN and CDR2 SVGIG (reference sequence). The CDR3 consists of 17 residues. Here the CDR3 DNA reads TGTGCCTGGAGTGTACAGGGGGCCCGCGTTAGCAATCAGCCCCAGCATTTT. Encoded protein: CAWSVQGARVSNQPQHF.

This sequence joins TRBV27 and TRBJ1-2; D is unresolved. There are 12 residues in the CDR3. V was cut by 6 bases and J by 8 bases, with 13 bases left in between. The V gene's germline CDR1 is MNHEY and CDR2 SMNVEV (reference sequence). CDR3 coding DNA: TGTGCCAGCAGACCGGGAGTCGGCGGCTACACCTTC. Translation: CASRPGVGGYTF.

The chain employs TRBV10-2 and TRBJ1-2; 7 nucleotides line up with TRBD1. After removal of 6 bases from V and 0 bases from J, the junction contained 7 bases not matched to a gene. The CDR3 extends over 15 amino acids. Germline V gene lookup returns CDR1 WSHSY and CDR2 SAAADI. CDR3 nucleotide sequence: TGCGCCAGCAGACATTCAGGGGGGTCTAACTATGGCTACACCTTC. Translating it yields CASRHSGGSNYGYTF.

V usage is TRBV6-5 and J usage is TRBJ1-2; D is possibly TRBD1 (6 bases). Germline V gene data show CDR1 as MNHEY and CDR2 as SVGAGI. Trimming removed 4 bases from V and 8 bases from J, with 17 bases in between. The CDR3 has 14 amino acids. CDR3 protein: CASSFQQGIVGYTF. CDR3 DNA: TGTGCCAGCAGTTTTCAACAGGGTATAGTCGGCTACACCTTC.

The J gene is TRBJ2-3, the V gene TRBV5-1; D may be TRBD2 (5 bases). V lost 0 bases, J lost 1 base, and 12 bases lay in between. Germline-derived CDR1 and CDR2 are SGHRS and YFSETQ. The CDR3 is 16 residues long. The CDR3 bases are TGCGCCAGCAGCTTGGCCGTGGGAGAGCGCACAGATACGCAGTATTTT. This encodes CASSLAVGERTDTQYF.

The CDR3 sequence: CASSSGTGDVENYGYTF. Here the CDR3 DNA reads TGTGCCAGCAGCTCCGGGACAGGGGACGTGGAGAACTATGGCTACACCTTC. This chain links TRBV7-9 with TRBJ1-2; 10 nucleotides line up with TRBD1. The CDR3 spans 17 residues. V shed 4 bases, J shed 2 bases, and the junction held 10 bases outside the gene matches. Germline V gene sequence: CDR1 SEHNR, CDR2 FQNEAQ (reference sequence).

The table lists this clone with a count of one. The chain uses TRBV11-2 and TRBJ2-7; TRBD1 might be the D (5 bases). Per germline, CDR1 SGHAT and CDR2 FQNNGV. The CDR3 has 13 residues. V was cut by 2 bases and J by 3 bases, with 8 bases left in between. The CDR3 region is CASSLFQGYEQYV. The CDR3 DNA sequence: TGTGCCAGCAGCTTATTTCAGGGCTACGAGCAGTACGTC.

CDR3 nucleotide sequence: TGTGCCTGGAGTTGGGGGCTAAGCAATCAGCCCCAGCATTTT. Protein product: CAWSWGLSNQPQHF. The V and J genes are TRBV30 and TRBJ1-5; possible D gene TRBD1, 6 bases. The V and J ends lost 2 bases and 1 base respectively, with 9 bases between them. The CDR3 sequence is 14 residues long. Looked up from germline, CDR1 is GTSNPN and CDR2 is SVGIG (reference sequence).

The CDR3 DNA is TGTGCCAGCAGTGGGCAGGGCACAGATACGCAGTATTTT. The encoded protein is CASSGQGTDTQYF. The chain carries TRBV2 and TRBJ2-3; no firm D call. CDR3 length: 13 amino acids. Deletions cut 4 bases from V and 1 base from J, with 6 bases between. The V gene's germline CDR1 is SNHLY and CDR2 FYNNEI.

The rearrangement links TRBV15 to TRBJ1-1, with D uncertain. V gave up 5 bases and J gave up 0 bases, with 16 bases separating them. This CDR3 has 16 amino acids. Germline CDR1 and CDR2: LNHNV and YYDKDF (reference sequence). CDR3 residues: CATSPLRVLVNTEAFF. The CDR3, as DNA: TGTGCCACCAGCCCGCTACGGGTCTTGGTGAACACTGAAGCTTTCTTT.

There are a few counts of this clone. The chain has TRBV6-6 and TRBJ1-2, with D perhaps matching TRBD1 (6 bases). Trimming stripped 2 bases from V and 7 bases from J, with 20 bases between. The length of the CDR3 is 16 residues. Germline CDR1 reads MNHNY; CDR2 reads SVGAGI (reference sequence). This chain's CDR3 is CASSYLSAGVGLGYTF. DNA of the CDR3: TGTGCCAGCAGTTACCTCTCCGCAGGGGTAGGGCTTGGCTACACCTTC.

The genes are TRBV6-1 and TRBJ2-5; D may be TRBD2 (5 bases). The V gene lost 3 bases and the J gene lost 5 bases, with 19 bases spanning the gap. Germline V gene data show CDR1 as MNHNS and CDR2 as SASEGT. The CDR3 sequence is 16 residues long. CDR3 DNA: TGTGCCAGCAGTGAGCGGGCTAGGAGATATGGGGAGACCCAGTACTTC. Residues: CASSERARRYGETQYF.

This clone has just one count. V and J are TRBV19 and TRBJ1-3; maybe TRBD1 (5 bases). V gave up 5 bases and J gave up 0 bases, with 11 bases separating them. This CDR3 comprises 15 residues. Germline values: CDR1 LNHDA, CDR2 SQIVND (reference sequence). DNA for the CDR3: TGTGCCAGTAGTCTACAACAGGCCTCTGGAAACACCATATATTTT. It codes for CASSLQQASGNTIYF.